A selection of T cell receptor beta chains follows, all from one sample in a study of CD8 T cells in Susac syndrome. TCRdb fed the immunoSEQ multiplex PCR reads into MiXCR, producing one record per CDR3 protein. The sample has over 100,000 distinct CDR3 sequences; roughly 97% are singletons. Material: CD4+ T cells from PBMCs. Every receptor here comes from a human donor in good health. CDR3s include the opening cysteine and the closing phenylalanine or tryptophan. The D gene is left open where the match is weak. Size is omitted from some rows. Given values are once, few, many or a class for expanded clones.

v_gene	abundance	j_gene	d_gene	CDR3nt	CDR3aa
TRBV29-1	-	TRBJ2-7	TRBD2	TGCAGCGTTGCAAGCGGGAGGGGGTACGAGCAGTACTTC	CSVASGRGYEQYF
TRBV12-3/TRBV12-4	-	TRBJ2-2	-	TGTGCCAGCAGTTTAGAGGCCCCCGGCACCGGGGAGCTGTTTTTT	CASSLEAPGTGELFF
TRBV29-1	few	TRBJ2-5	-	TGCAGCGTTGATCGGGGCAGGGAGACCCAGTACTTC	CSVDRGRETQYF
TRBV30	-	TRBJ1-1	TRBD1	TGTGCCTGGAGTCTACGATCGGGACAGCTGAACACTGAAGCTTTCTTT	CAWSLRSGQLNTEAFF
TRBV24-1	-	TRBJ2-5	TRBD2	TGTGCCACCAGTGACGCTAGCGGGGGGGCAGAGACCCAGTACTTC	CATSDASGGAETQYF
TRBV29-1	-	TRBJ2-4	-	TGCAGCGTTGAAAGGGGAGGCAAAAACATTCAGTACTTC	CSVERGGKNIQYF
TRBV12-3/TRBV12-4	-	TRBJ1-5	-	TGTGCCAGCAGTTTTTCCCTAGGACAGCCCCAGCATTTT	CASSFSLGQPQHF
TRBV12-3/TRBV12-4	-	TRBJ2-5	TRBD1	TGTGCCAGCAATGGGGACAGTCAAGAGACCCAGTACTTC	CASNGDSQETQYF
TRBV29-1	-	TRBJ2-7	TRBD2	TGCAGCGCCCAGCGGGAGGCCTACGAGCAGTACTTC	CSAQREAYEQYF
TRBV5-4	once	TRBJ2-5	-	TGTGCCAGCAGCTGGGGGACTGTCCAAGAGACCCAGTACTTC	CASSWGTVQETQYF
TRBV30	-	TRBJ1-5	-	TGTGCCTGGTCTAGGGACGGAGGCAATCAGCCCCAGCATTTT	CAWSRDGGNQPQHF
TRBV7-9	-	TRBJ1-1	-	TGTGCCAGCAGCTTACGAGGGAACCTGAACACTGAAGCTTTCTTT	CASSLRGNLNTEAFF
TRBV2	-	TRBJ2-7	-	TGTGCCAGCAGTTTATGGGACGCGAGCTCCTACGAGCAGTACTTC	CASSLWDASSYEQYF
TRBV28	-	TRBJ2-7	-	TGTGCCAGCAGTCGCACCCCACAGACCTACGAGCAGTACTTC	CASSRTPQTYEQYF
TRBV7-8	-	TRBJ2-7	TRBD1	TGTGCCAGCAGCTTGTTCCGACAGGGCCCCTACGAGCAGTACTTC	CASSLFRQGPYEQYF
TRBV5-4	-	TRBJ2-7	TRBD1	TGTGCCAGCAGCTTACACCCGGGACAGCCCTACGAGCAGTACTTC	CASSLHPGQPYEQYF
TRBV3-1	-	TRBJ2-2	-	TGTGCCAGCATAAGTGCCTCCGGGGAGCTGTTTTTT	CASISASGELFF
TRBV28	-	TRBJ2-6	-	TGTGCCAGCATGGACAGTGTCCGCTCTGGGGCCAACGTCCTGACTTTC	CASMDSVRSGANVLTF
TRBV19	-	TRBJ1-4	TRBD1	TGTGCCAGTAGTATCGGGACAGGAAGGCAAGCCGAAGAAAAACTGTTTTTT	CASSIGTGRQAEEKLFF
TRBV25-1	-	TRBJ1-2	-	TGTGCCAGCAGTGAATGGGTTCTTCCCTATGGCTACACCTTC	CASSEWVLPYGYTF
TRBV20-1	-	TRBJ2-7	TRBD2	TGCAGTGTTCTGAGCGGGAGCTCCTACGAGCAGTACTTC	CSVLSGSSYEQYF
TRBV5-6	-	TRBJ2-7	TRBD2	TGTGCCAGCAGCTTAGCGGGACCGTCCTACGAGCAGTACTTC	CASSLAGPSYEQYF
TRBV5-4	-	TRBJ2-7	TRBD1	TGTGCCAGCAGCTCCTCCCGGGACAGGGCCCACGAGCAGTACTTC	CASSSSRDRAHEQYF
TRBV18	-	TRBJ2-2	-	TGTGCCAGCTCACCACCGGCCGGGGCGCCTCTTGACACCGGGGAGCTGTTTTTT	CASSPPAGAPLDTGELFF
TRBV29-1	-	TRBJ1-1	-	TGCAGCGTTGAACTACGTATGAACACTGAAGCTTTCTTT	CSVELRMNTEAFF
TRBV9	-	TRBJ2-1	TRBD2	TGTGCCAGCAGCGTAGGACTAGCGGGAGGGTACAATGAGCAGTTCTTC	CASSVGLAGGYNEQFF
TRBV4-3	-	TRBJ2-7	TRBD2	TGCGCCAGCAGCCAAGGAGGACTAGCGGGAGGATCCACCTACGAGCAGTACTTC	CASSQGGLAGGSTYEQYF
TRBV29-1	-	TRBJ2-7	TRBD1	TGCAGCGCCGGACAGGGGAGGTTCGAGCAGTACTTC	CSAGQGRFEQYF
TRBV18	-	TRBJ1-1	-	TGTGCCAGCTCACCATTGGCGGGGACTGAAGCTTTCTTT	CASSPLAGTEAFF
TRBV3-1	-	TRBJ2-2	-	TGTGCCAGCAGCCAAGAAGGGACGGTGAACACCGGGGAGCTGTTTTTT	CASSQEGTVNTGELFF
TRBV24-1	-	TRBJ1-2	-	TGTGCCACCAGTGATCGCCGACGGACTGGAAACTATGGCTACACCTTC	CATSDRRRTGNYGYTF
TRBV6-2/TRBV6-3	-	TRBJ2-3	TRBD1	TGTGCCAGCAGTTATCCCCGAGGGACAGGGAGCACAGATACGCAGTATTTT	CASSYPRGTGSTDTQYF
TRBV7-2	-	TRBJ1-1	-	TGTGCCAGCAGACCACAGAGGAACACTGAAGCTTTCTTT	CASRPQRNTEAFF
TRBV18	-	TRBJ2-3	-	TGTGCCAGCTCACCACTGAGCACAGATACGCAGTATTTT	CASSPLSTDTQYF
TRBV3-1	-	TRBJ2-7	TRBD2	TGTGCCAGCAGCCAACTAGCGGGGGACTTAGAGCAGTACTTC	CASSQLAGDLEQYF
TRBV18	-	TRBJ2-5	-	TGTGCCAGCTCACCTTCACCTCTACAAGAGACCCAGTACTTC	CASSPSPLQETQYF
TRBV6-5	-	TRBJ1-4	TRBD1	TGTGCCAGCAGCTACTCGAACAGGGGTGGGGAAAAACTGTTTTTT	CASSYSNRGGEKLFF
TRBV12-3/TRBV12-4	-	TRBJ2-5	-	TGTGCCAGCAGTGTGGGACACCCGTTGCACTTC	CASSVGHPLHF
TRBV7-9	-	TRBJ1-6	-	TGTGCCAGCAGCTTGGACCCAAACGGTTCACCCCTCCACTTT	CASSLDPNGSPLHF
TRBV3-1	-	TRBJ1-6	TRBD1	TGTGCCAGCAGCCAAAGGGACAGGCCCGTTAGGCCCCTCCACTTT	CASSQRDRPVRPLHF
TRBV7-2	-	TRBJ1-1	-	TGTGCCAGCAGTCGGCGGGCTGAAGCTTTCTTT	CASSRRAEAFF
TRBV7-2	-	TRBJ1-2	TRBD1	TGTGCCAGCAGCTTGACCGGGACAGGGCTCGGCCAATATGGCTACACCTTC	CASSLTGTGLGQYGYTF
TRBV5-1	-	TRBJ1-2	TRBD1	TGCGCCAGCAGCTTTGGCCGGACAGGGGACTATGGCTACACCTTC	CASSFGRTGDYGYTF
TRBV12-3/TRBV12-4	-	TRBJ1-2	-	TGTGCCAGCAGATCCTCCGGGGCCAGATCAATTGACTATGGCTACACCTTC	CASRSSGARSIDYGYTF
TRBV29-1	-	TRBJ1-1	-	TGCAGCGTTGAGGCTCACCAGAACACTGAAGCTTTCTTT	CSVEAHQNTEAFF
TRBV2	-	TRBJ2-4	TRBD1	TGTGCCAGGGGGACAGGGCGGGACATTCAGTACTTC	CARGTGRDIQYF
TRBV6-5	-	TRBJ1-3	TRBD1	TGTGCCAGCAGTTACCAGAGGGGGCAAGGCTCTGGAAACACCATATATTTT	CASSYQRGQGSGNTIYF
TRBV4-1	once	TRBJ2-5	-	TGCGCCAGCAGCCAAGATTTGCAGCTCCAGACCCAGTACTTC	CASSQDLQLQTQYF
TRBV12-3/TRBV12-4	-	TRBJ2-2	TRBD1	TGTGCCAGTAGAATGGACAGGGCTAACACCGGGGAGCTGTTTTTT	CASRMDRANTGELFF
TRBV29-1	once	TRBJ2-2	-	TGCAGCGCTGCTGTGGGAGTTGGCACCGGGGAGCTGTTTTTT	CSAAVGVGTGELFF
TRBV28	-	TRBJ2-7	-	TGTGCCAGCAGGCCGGGACGGAGGAGGATGGAGCAGTACTTC	CASRPGRRRMEQYF
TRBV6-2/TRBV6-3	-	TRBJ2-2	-	TGTGCCAGCACCCAATCGGCCGACACCGGGGAGCTGTTTTTT	CASTQSADTGELFF
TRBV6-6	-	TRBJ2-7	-	TGTGCCAGCAGCTCTCCGACATGGAAGGCCGAGCAGTACTTC	CASSSPTWKAEQYF
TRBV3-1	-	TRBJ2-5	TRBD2	TGTGCCAGCAGCCAGACTAGCGGGGTGGAGACCCAGTACTTC	CASSQTSGVETQYF
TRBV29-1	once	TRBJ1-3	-	TGCAGCGTTGAATCGAGAAACACCATATATTTT	CSVESRNTIYF